This record covers a single T cell receptor (beta chain). An end of the junction does not agree with germline; a read error may underlie this. This sample was taken from a study of tumor and adjacent non-tumor tissue in lung cancer. Study at large: Some 3.9 million productive TCRbeta reads were obtained per sample on average.

This sample's RNA came from whole unsorted tissue. Three rounds of nested PCR, following a modified ARM-PCR protocol, produced the TCRbeta library. Each CDR3 protein gets one entry after TCRdb re-called the multiplex PCR reads with MiXCR. This table has about 68,000 distinct CDR3 sequences, just under 60% appearing once. The CDR3 contains 16 residues. Germline V gene sequence: CDR1 SGHDN, CDR2 FVKESK. What was sequenced was lung tumor tissue. The origin of this receptor is a man aged 50-60 years with non-small cell lung cancer. This rearrangement joins TRBV14 to TRBJ2-3; 8 bases align to TRBD2. CDR3 protein: CANSQRGLVGTDTQYF. DNA for the CDR3: TGTGCCAACAGCCAGCGGGGGCTGGTCGGAACAGATACGCAGTATTTT. Full variable domain (outside the CDR3, taken from reference TRBV14 and TRBJ2-3): EAGVTQFPSHSVIEKGQTVTLRCDPISGHDNLYWYRRVMGKEIKFLLHFVKESKQDESGMPNNRFLAERTGGTYSTLKVQPAELEDSGVYFCANSQRGLVGTDTQYFGPGTRLTVL.